This T cell receptor beta chain was captured by sequencing in a study of T cell responses to AZD1222 COVID-19 vaccine. Study information: Recipients boosted at about 4 weeks or about 12 weeks are pooled. Overall study findings and caveats: No repertoire was sampled before or during the peak T cell response, only after it. White British ancestry dominated among donors, who included more females, and clonal diversity was possibly underestimated.

The sample holds one count of this clone. Its antigen remains unidentified. Repertoires were generated with immunoSEQ multiplex PCR, while TCRdb's copy carries only in-frame clones and drops some. The table includes around 63,000 clones, over 75% detected once. CDR3 length equals 14 residues. V lost 7 bases and J lost 4; bases outside the gene matches: 10. Germline CDR1 and CDR2: SGHNT and YYREEE (reference sequence). This receptor was obtained from an adult in good health. The source was peripheral blood, collected on day 0 of AZD1222 vaccination. This rearrangement joins TRBV5-4 to TRBJ1-2; TRBD1 aligns across 7 bases. The CDR3 nucleotides are TGTGCCAGCGATAAGTCGGACAGGATCTATGGCTACACCTTC. This translates into CASDKSDRIYGYTF.